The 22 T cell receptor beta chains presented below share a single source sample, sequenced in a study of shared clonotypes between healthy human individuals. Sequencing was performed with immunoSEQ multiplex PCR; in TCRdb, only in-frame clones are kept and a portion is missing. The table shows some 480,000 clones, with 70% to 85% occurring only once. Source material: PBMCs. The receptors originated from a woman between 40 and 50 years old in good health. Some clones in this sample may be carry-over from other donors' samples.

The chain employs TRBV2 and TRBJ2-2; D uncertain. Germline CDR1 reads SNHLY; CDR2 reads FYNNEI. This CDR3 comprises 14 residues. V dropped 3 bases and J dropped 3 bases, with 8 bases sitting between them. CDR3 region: CASSDIADTGELFF. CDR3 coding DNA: TGTGCCAGCAGTGATATCGCTGACACCGGGGAGCTGTTTTTT. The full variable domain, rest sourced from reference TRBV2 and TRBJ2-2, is EPEVTQTPSHQVTQMGQEVILRCVPISNHLYFYWYRQILGQKVEFLVSFYNNEISEKSEIFDDQFSVERPDGSNFTLKIRSTKLEDSAMYFCASSDIADTGELFFGEGSRLTVL.

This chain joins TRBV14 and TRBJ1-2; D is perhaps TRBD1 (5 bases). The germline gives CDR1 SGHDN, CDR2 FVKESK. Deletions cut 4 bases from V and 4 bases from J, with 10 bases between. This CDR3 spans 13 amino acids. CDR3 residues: CASSPRESYGYTF. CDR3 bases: TGTGCCAGCAGCCCCAGGGAATCCTATGGCTACACCTTC.

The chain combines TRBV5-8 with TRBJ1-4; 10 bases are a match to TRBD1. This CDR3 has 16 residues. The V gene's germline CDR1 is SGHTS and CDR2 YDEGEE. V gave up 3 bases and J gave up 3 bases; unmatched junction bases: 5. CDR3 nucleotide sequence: TGTGCCAGCAGCTGGGACAGGGGTTCGGCTAATGAAAAACTGTTTTTT. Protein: CASSWDRGSANEKLFF.

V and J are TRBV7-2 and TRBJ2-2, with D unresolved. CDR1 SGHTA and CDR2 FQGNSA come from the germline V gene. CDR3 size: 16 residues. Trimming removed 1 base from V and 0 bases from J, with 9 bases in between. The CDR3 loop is CASSLVPTPNTGELFF. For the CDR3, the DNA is TGTGCCAGCAGCTTAGTACCGACCCCGAACACCGGGGAGCTGTTTTTT.

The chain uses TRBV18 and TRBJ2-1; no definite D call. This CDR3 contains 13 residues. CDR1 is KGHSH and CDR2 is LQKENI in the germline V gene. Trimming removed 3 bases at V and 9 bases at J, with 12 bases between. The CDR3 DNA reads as TGTGCCAGCTCACCTCCGGCTGGGATTGAGCAGTTCTTC. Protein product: CASSPPAGIEQFF.

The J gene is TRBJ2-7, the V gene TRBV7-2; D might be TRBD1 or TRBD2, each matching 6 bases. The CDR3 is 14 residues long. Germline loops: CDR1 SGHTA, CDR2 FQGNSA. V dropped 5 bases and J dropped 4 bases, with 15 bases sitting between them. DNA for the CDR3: TGTGCCAGCAGCCGGACAGCCGGGAGTTACGAGCAGTACTTC. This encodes CASSRTAGSYEQYF.

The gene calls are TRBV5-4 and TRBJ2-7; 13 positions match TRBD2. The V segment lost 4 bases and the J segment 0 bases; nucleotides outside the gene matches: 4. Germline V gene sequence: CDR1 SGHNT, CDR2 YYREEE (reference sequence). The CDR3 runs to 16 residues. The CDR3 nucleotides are TGTGCCAGCAGCCCGGGGACTAGCGGGGTCTCCTACGAGCAGTACTTC. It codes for CASSPGTSGVSYEQYF.

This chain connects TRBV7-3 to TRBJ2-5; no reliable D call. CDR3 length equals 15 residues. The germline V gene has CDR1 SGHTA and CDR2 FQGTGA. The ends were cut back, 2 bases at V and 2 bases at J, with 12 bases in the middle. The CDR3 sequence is CASSLDGRPQETQYF. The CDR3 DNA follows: TGTGCCAGCAGCTTAGATGGGCGGCCTCAAGAGACCCAGTACTTC.

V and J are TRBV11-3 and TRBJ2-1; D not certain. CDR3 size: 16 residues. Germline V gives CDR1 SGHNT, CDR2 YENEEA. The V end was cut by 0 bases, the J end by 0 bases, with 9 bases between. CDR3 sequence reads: CASSLDPDPSYNEQFF. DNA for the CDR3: TGTGCCAGCAGCTTAGACCCGGACCCCTCCTACAATGAGCAGTTCTTC.

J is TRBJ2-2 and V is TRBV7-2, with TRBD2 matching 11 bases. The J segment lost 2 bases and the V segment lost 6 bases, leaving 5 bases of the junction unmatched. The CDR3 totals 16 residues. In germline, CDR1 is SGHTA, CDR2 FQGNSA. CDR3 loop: CASREGLAVNTGELFF. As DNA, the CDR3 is TGTGCCAGCAGAGAGGGACTAGCGGTTAACACCGGGGAGCTGTTTTTT.

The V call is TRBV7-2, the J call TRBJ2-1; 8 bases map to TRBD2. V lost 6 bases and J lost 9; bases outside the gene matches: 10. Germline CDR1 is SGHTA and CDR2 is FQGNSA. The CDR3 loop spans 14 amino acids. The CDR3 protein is CASRVGGRTGEQFF. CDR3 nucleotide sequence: TGTGCCAGCAGGGTGGGCGGGAGGACCGGTGAGCAGTTCTTC.

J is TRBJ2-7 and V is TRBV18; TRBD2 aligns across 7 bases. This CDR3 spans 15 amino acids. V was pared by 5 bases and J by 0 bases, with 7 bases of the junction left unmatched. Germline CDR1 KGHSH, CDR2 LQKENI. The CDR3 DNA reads TGTGCCAGCTCAAGTAGCGGGTCCGGCTCCTACGAGCAGTACTTC. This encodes CASSSSGSGSYEQYF.

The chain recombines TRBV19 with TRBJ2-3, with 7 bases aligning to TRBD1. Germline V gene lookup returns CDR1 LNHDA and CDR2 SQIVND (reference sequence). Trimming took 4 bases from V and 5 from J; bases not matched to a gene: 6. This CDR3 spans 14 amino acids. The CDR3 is CASSRTGSGDTQYF. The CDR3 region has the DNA TGTGCCAGTAGTAGGACAGGCTCTGGAGATACGCAGTATTTT.

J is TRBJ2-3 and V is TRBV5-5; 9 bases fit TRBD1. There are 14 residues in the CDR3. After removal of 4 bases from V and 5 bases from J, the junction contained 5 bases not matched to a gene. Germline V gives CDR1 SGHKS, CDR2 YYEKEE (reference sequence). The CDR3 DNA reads TGTGCCAGCAGCCCGGGACAGGGTCGAGATACGCAGTATTTT. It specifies CASSPGQGRDTQYF.

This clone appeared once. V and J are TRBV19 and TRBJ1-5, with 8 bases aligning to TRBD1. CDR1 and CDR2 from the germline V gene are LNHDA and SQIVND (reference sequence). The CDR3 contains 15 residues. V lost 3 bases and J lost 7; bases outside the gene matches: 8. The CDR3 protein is CASSIWGQVRQPQHF. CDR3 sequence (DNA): TGTGCCAGTAGTATTTGGGGACAGGTAAGACAGCCCCAGCATTTT.

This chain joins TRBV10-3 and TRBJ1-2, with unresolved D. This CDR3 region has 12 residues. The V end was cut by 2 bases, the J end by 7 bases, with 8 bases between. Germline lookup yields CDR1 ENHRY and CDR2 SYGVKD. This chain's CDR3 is CAISEGNGGYTF. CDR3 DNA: TGTGCCATCAGTGAGGGTAATGGTGGCTACACCTTC.

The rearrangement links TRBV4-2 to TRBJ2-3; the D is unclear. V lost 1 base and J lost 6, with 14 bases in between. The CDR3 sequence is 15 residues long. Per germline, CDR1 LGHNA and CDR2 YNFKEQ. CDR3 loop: CASSQVGPPGDTQYF. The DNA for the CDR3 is TGTGCCAGCAGCCAAGTAGGCCCCCCGGGCGATACGCAGTATTTT.

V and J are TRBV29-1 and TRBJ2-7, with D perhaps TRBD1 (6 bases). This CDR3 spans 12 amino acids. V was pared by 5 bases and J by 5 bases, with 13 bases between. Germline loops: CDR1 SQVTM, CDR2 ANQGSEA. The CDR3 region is CSVLGHLNEQYF. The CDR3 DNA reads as TGCAGCGTTCTGGGACACCTTAACGAGCAGTACTTC.

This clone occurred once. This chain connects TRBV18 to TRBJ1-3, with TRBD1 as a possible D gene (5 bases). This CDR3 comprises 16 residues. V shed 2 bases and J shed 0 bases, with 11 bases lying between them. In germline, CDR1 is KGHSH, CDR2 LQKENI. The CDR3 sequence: CASSPGTGASGNTIYF. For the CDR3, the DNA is TGTGCCAGCTCACCAGGCACAGGAGCCTCTGGAAACACCATATATTTT.

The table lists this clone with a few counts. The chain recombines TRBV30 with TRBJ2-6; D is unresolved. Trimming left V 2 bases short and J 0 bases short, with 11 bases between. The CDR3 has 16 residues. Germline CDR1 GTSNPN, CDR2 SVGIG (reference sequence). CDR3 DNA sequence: TGTGCCTGGAGTCTCACCGGGCCCTCTGGGGCCAACGTCCTGACTTTC. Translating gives CAWSLTGPSGANVLTF.

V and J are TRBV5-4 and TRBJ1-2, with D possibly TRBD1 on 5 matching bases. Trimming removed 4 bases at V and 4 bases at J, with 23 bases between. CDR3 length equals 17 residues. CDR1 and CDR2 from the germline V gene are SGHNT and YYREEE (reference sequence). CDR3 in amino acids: CASSPGSGREYGYGYTF. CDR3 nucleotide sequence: TGTGCCAGCAGCCCAGGGTCGGGCAGGGAGTACGGCTATGGCTACACCTTC. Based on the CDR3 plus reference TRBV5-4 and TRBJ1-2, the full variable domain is ETGVTQSPTHLIKTRGQQVTLRCSSQSGHNTVSWYQQALGQGPQFIFQYYREEENGRGNFPPRFSGLQFPNYSSELNVNALELDDSALYLCASSPGSGREYGYGYTFGSGTRLTVV.

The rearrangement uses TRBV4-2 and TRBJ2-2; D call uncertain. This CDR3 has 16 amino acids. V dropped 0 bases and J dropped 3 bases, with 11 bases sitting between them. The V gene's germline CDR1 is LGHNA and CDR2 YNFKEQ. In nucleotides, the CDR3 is TGTGCCAGCAGCCAAGATGCCCGAAAGGACACCGGGGAGCTGTTTTTT. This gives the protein CASSQDARKDTGELFF.